This T cell receptor beta chain was found in a study of OX40 agonist ivuxolimab in advanced cancers. Across the whole study: Dose-escalation patients' cancers were hepatocellular carcinoma, melanoma, renal cell or head and neck cancer. Study-wide results and caveats: Individuals who were partial responders at 0.1-3.0 mg/kg had clonal expansion that ranked among the lowest. Normalized T-cell clonal expansion was also low in some nonresponders.

CDR3 length equals 15 residues. The germline gives CDR1 SGDLS, CDR2 YYNGEE. The V and J ends lost 3 bases and 1 base, in that order; junction bases with no gene match: 2. In the case of this clone: Antigen: not known.

The method was immunoSEQ multiplex PCR; TCRdb's version includes in-frame clones alone and lacks a portion of them. This repertoire shows about 15,000 clones, roughly 86% found once; its top ten account for 2.4%. The sequence derives from an adult with an advanced solid tumor such as melanoma, head and neck, liver or kidney cancer. The chain couples TRBV9 to TRBJ2-5, with TRBD2 matching over 11 bases. Sequenced material: CD4+ or CD8+ T cells sorted from blood, taken in a trial of the OX40 agonist ivuxolimab. CDR3 sequence: CASSELAGVQETQYF. DNA of the CDR3: TGTGCCAGCAGCGAACTAGCGGGAGTCCAAGAGACCCAGTACTTC.